In this sample, the clone carrying this T cell receptor (beta chain) turned up a few times. Its antigen remains unknown. This sample is drawn from a study of response to subunit inactivated influenza vaccine. The study, taken as a whole, reports: Every seasonal influenza vaccination brings in few new T cells, the authors suggested.

Via MiXCR, TCRdb re-called the RT-PCR reads, giving one row per CDR3 protein. The sample gives under 800,000 distinct CDR3 sequences, around 13% of which show up once; 6.5% to 8.5% is in the top ten. CDR1 and CDR2 from the germline V gene are SGHRS and YFSETQ. J lost 8 bases, V lost 4 bases, and 19 bases had no gene match. The CDR3 covers 18 residues. The chain carries TRBV5-1 and TRBJ1-4; TRBD1 matches at 8 bases. Here the sequenced sample was PBMCs from blood, taken 14 to 15 days before vaccination. The sequence derives from a man over 45 who received an inactivated influenza vaccine. The CDR3 bases are TGCGCCAGCAGCAGGGTCGGGCAGGGGGCGCGAGGTCAAGAAAAACTGTTTTTT. Residues: CASSRVGQGARGQEKLFF. Full variable domain (rest looked up from reference TRBV5-1 and TRBJ1-4): KAGVTQTPRYLIKTRGQQVTLSCSPISGHRSVSWYQQTPGQGLQFLFEYFSETQRNKGNFPGRFSGRQFSNSRSEMNVSTLELGDSALYLCASSRVGQGARGQEKLFFGSGTQLSVL.